These 29 T cell receptor beta chains were sequenced from one sample in a study of early T cells in non-severe SARS-CoV-2 infection. Using its own MiXCR run on the 5' RACE reads, TCRdb lists one record per CDR3 protein. The table shows 110,000 or so distinct CDR3 sequences, with 9% to 13% occurring only once. The sample comprised whole blood. The receptors here all came from an adult who was a healthcare worker with PCR-confirmed SARS-CoV-2 infection or an uninfected control (not recorded which).

In its sample, this clonotype was seen many times. This sequence joins TRBV20-1 and TRBJ2-5; D is unresolved. Trimming removed 2 bases at V and 3 bases at J, with 4 bases between. Germline V CDR1 and CDR2: DFQATT, SNEGSKA (reference sequence). CDR3 length: 11 residues. CDR3 sequence (DNA): TGCAGTGCTAGATCGGAAGAGACCCAGTACTTC. It codes for CSARSEETQYF.

This clonotype was seen only a few times. V is TRBV28 and J is TRBJ1-1; TRBD1 is a possible D gene (5 bases). The CDR3 consists of 13 residues. CDR1 MDHEN and CDR2 SYDVKM come from the germline V gene. V was cut by 4 bases and J by 7 bases, with 13 bases left in between. CDR3 bases: TGTGCCAGCAGTTCTCGACAGAGTTATGAAGCTTTCTTT. It is translated as CASSSRQSYEAFF.

This clonotype has ten or more counts. This chain uses TRBV7-2 with TRBJ1-2; no reliable D call. The germline CDR1 and CDR2 sequences are SGHTA and FQGNSA. This CDR3 spans 13 amino acids. The ends were cut back, 2 bases at V and 2 bases at J, with 6 bases in the middle. The CDR3 sequence: CASSLRQNYGYTF. The CDR3 DNA sequence: TGTGCCAGCAGCTTACGGCAGAACTATGGCTACACCTTC. Variable domain in full (rest from reference TRBV7-2 and TRBJ1-2): GAGVSQSPSNKVTEKGKDVELRCDPISGHTALYWYRQSLGQGLEFLIYFQGNSAPDKSGLPSDRFSAERTGGSVSTLTIQRTQQEDSAVYLCASSLRQNYGYTFGSGTRLTVV.

This clonotype was counted only a few times. The chain has TRBV5-5 and TRBJ2-7; D possibly corresponds to TRBD1 (6 bases). CDR1 SGHKS and CDR2 YYEKEE come from the germline V gene (reference sequence). The CDR3 is made up of 14 amino acids. Trimming removed 5 bases at V and 5 bases at J, with 17 bases between. The CDR3 spells CASRRQVLLDEQYF. DNA for the CDR3: TGTGCCAGCAGACGACAGGTACTTCTCGACGAGCAGTACTTC.

This clonotype came up many times. V usage is TRBV6-1 and J usage is TRBJ2-1; 11 bases align to TRBD2. This CDR3 has 14 residues. CDR1 and CDR2 from the germline V gene are MNHNS and SASEGT. Trimming cost V 3 bases and J 10 bases; bases outside gene matches: 5. The CDR3 reads CASSDRLAGTEQFF. The CDR3 nucleotides are TGTGCCAGCAGTGATAGACTAGCGGGAACCGAGCAGTTCTTC.

This clonotype was detected a few times. This chain links TRBV27 with TRBJ2-2; TRBD1 or TRBD2 may be the D gene (5 bases each). The germline V gene encodes CDR1 MNHEY and CDR2 SMNVEV (reference sequence). Trimming removed 9 bases at V and 4 bases at J, with 15 bases between. The CDR3 spans 14 residues. The CDR3 sequence is CARGDEGSTGELFF. As DNA, the CDR3 is TGTGCCAGGGGGGACGAGGGGAGCACCGGGGAGCTGTTTTTT.

The V gene is TRBV2, the J gene TRBJ1-5; D might be TRBD1 (5 bases). CDR1 and CDR2 from the germline V gene are SNHLY and FYNNEI. Trimming pared 5 bases from V and 0 bases from J, leaving 8 bases between. This CDR3 spans 14 amino acids. The DNA of the CDR3 is TGTGCCAGCAGTCCAGGGAATAGCAATCAGCCCCAGCATTTT. Its translation: CASSPGNSNQPQHF.

This clonotype was counted between two and nine times. The rearrangement uses TRBV9 and TRBJ2-5, with D uncertain. V lost 0 bases and J lost 0, with 0 bases in between. Germline V gene lookup returns CDR1 SGDLS and CDR2 YYNGEE. The CDR3 is 12 amino acids. DNA for the CDR3: TGTGCCAGCAGCGTAGACCAAGAGACCCAGTACTTC. Its translation: CASSVDQETQYF. The full variable domain, in which reference TRBV9 and TRBJ2-5 provide the parts outside the CDR3, is DSGVTQTPKHLITATGQRVTLRCSPRSGDLSVYWYQQSLDQGLQFLIQYYNGEERAKGNILERFSAQQFPDLHSELNLSSLELGDSALYFCASSVDQETQYFGPGTRLLVL.

The chain links TRBV11-2 to TRBJ1-2; the D is unclear. CDR1 and CDR2 from the germline V gene are SGHAT and FQNNGV. The CDR3 contains 14 residues. Deletions cut 4 bases from V and 4 bases from J, with 13 bases between. DNA for the CDR3: TGTGCCAGCAGCTCAGACTGGAGGCCCTATGGCTACACCTTC. Its translation is CASSSDWRPYGYTF.

This clonotype has just a few counts. The CDR3 DNA follows: TGCAGTGCTAGTTCAGGGGGGGCGTACGAGCAGTACTTC. Encoded protein: CSASSGGAYEQYF. The V call is TRBV20-1, the J call TRBJ2-7; D tentatively reads TRBD1 or TRBD2 (7 bases each). CDR1 DFQATT and CDR2 SNEGSKA come from the germline V gene (reference sequence). This CDR3 is built from 13 residues. V was trimmed by 3 bases and J by 4 bases, leaving 13 bases between them.

This clonotype appeared a few times. This chain uses TRBV7-9 with TRBJ2-5; D may be TRBD2 (6 bases). Germline V gives CDR1 SEHNR, CDR2 FQNEAQ (reference sequence). The CDR3 totals 16 residues. Deletions cut 5 bases from V and 1 base from J, with 17 bases between. The chain's CDR3 is CASSQNLGGPQETQYF. In DNA, the CDR3 is TGTGCCAGCAGCCAGAATCTGGGGGGTCCCCAAGAGACCCAGTACTTC.

This clonotype was seen a handful of times. The genes are TRBV5-1 and TRBJ1-4; possible D gene TRBD1, 5 bases. CDR3 length equals 14 residues. V was pared by 4 bases and J by 10 bases, with 17 bases between. Per the germline V gene, CDR1 is SGHRS and CDR2 is YFSETQ. In DNA, the CDR3 is TGCGCCAGCAGCCTAAATAGTGGGACCCCAAAACTGTTTTTT. Translating gives CASSLNSGTPKLFF.

The chain uses TRBV20-1 and TRBJ2-2; D is uncertain. The CDR3 is made up of 13 amino acids. V gave up 3 bases and J gave up 5 bases, with 10 bases separating them. Germline-derived CDR1 and CDR2 are DFQATT and SNEGSKA (reference sequence). DNA of the CDR3: TGCAGTGCTAGGTATACTCCGACCGGGGAGCTGTTTTTT. Translating it yields CSARYTPTGELFF.

This clonotype was counted a few times. At one of its ends the junction is not consistent with the germline gene, which may arise from a read error. The rearrangement joins TRBV4-1 to TRBJ2-3, with TRBD2 as a possible D gene (6 bases). The CDR3 covers 17 residues. Germline CDR1 reads MGHRA; CDR2 reads YSYEKL. The CDR3 protein is CASSQSPSGTYTDMQYF. Here the CDR3 DNA reads TGCGCCAGCAGCCAATCCCCGTCCGGGACTTACACAGATATGCAGTATTTT.

This clonotype was counted at least ten times. This rearrangement joins TRBV5-1 to TRBJ2-7, with D possibly matching TRBD1 (6 bases). CDR1 SGHRS and CDR2 YFSETQ come from the germline V gene. Trimming removed 0 bases from V and 5 bases from J, with 15 bases in between. The CDR3 totals 15 residues. The CDR3 nucleotides read TGCGCCAGCAGCTTGGATAACAGGGTAGGCGACGAGCAGTACTTC. It yields the protein CASSLDNRVGDEQYF.

The rearrangement joins TRBV20-1 to TRBJ1-5; 7 bases align to TRBD1. The germline V gene encodes CDR1 DFQATT and CDR2 SNEGSKA (reference sequence). V dropped 6 bases and J dropped 0; count of bases not matched to a gene: 8. This CDR3 contains 15 residues. In nucleotides, the CDR3 is TGCAGTGCCCACCTACAGGGGTATAGCAATCAGCCCCAGCATTTT. This sequence encodes CSAHLQGYSNQPQHF.

This clonotype was detected ten times or more. The rearrangement links TRBV7-2 to TRBJ2-7; D is unresolved. The CDR3 runs to 12 residues. Germline V lookup: CDR1 SGHTA, CDR2 FQGNSA. V was clipped by 5 bases and J by 6 bases, with 11 bases between them. The CDR3 DNA sequence: TGTGCCAGCAGCACTCTCAGCCTCGAGCAGTACTTC. Its protein product is CASSTLSLEQYF.

This clonotype was seen a few times. V is TRBV12-3 or TRBV12-4 and J is TRBJ2-3, with TRBD2 matching 9 bases. This CDR3 contains 15 residues. V trimming: 5 bases; J trimming: 4 bases; junction bases outside the gene matches: 7. CDR3 sequence reads: CASSQDQRGADTQYF. The CDR3 coding sequence is TGTGCCAGCAGTCAAGACCAGCGGGGGGCAGATACGCAGTATTTT.

CDR3 in amino acids: CASSQGSRGYTF. For the CDR3, the DNA is TGCGCCAGCAGCCAGGGTTCTCGTGGCTACACCTTC. The chain recombines TRBV4-1 with TRBJ1-2; D is unresolved. CDR1 and CDR2 (germline): MGHRA, YSYEKL. The CDR3 consists of 12 residues. V was cut by 3 bases and J by 7 bases, with 9 bases left in between.

The V and J genes are TRBV19 and TRBJ2-7; the D is unclear. Germline CDR1 and CDR2: LNHDA and SQIVND (reference sequence). The CDR3 is made up of 15 amino acids. Trimming cost V 3 bases and J 2 bases, with 14 bases left between them. This chain's CDR3 is CASSMMGIMAYEQYF. CDR3 nucleotide sequence: TGTGCCAGTAGTATGATGGGAATAATGGCCTACGAGCAGTACTTC.

This chain uses TRBV11-2 with TRBJ2-7; D gene uncertain. The CDR3 covers 13 residues. The V gene's germline CDR1 is SGHAT and CDR2 FQNNGV. Trimming removed 5 bases from V and 6 bases from J, with 14 bases in between. CDR3 amino acids: CASSPPYPSEQYF. DNA of the CDR3: TGTGCCAGCAGCCCACCTTACCCGAGCGAGCAGTACTTC.

V usage is TRBV5-1 and J usage is TRBJ2-6, with TRBD1 as a possible D gene (6 bases). Trimming took 0 bases from V and 1 from J, leaving 8 bases between them. This CDR3 region has 16 residues. Germline V gene data show CDR1 as SGHRS and CDR2 as YFSETQ. The CDR3, as DNA: TGCGCCAGCAGCTTGGGGGACAAATCTGGGGCCAACGTCCTGACTTTC. It is translated as CASSLGDKSGANVLTF. Supplemented by reference TRBV5-1 and TRBJ2-6, the full variable domain reads KAGVTQTPRYLIKTRGQQVTLSCSPISGHRSVSWYQQTPGQGLQFLFEYFSETQRNKGNFPGRFSGRQFSNSRSEMNVSTLELGDSALYLCASSLGDKSGANVLTFGAGSRLTVL.

There are many counts of this clonotype. The CDR3 sequence is CASIASGSSYNEQFF. In nucleotides, the CDR3 is TGTGCCAGCATCGCTAGCGGGAGCTCCTACAATGAGCAGTTCTTC. V is TRBV5-5 and J is TRBJ2-1; TRBD2 agrees at 10 bases. The trim removed 6 bases at V and 0 bases at J, leaving 3 bases unmatched. CDR1 is SGHKS and CDR2 is YYEKEE in the germline V gene (reference sequence). The CDR3 extends over 15 amino acids.

This clonotype was detected ten times or more. The rearrangement joins TRBV24-1 to TRBJ2-7, with 9 bases matching TRBD1. The germline CDR1 and CDR2 sequences are KGHDR and SFDVKD. The CDR3 length is 13 residues. The V gene end was trimmed by 9 bases and the J gene end by 6 bases; junction bases not matched to a gene: 8. CDR3 nucleotide sequence: TGTGCCACCGCCGGGACAGGGTTGGGCGAGCAGTACTTC. It translates to CATAGTGLGEQYF.

This clonotype showed up many times. The rearrangement links TRBV19 to TRBJ2-7; D unclear. The CDR3 totals 14 residues. CDR1 and CDR2 (germline): LNHDA, SQIVND (reference sequence). The ends were cut back, 2 bases at V and 2 bases at J, with 10 bases in the middle. CDR3 bases: TGTGCCAGTAGTATATCTCAGAGTCCCTACGAGCAGTACTTC. Translated, it gives CASSISQSPYEQYF. Full variable domain (remainder filled in from reference TRBV19 and TRBJ2-7): DGGITQSPKYLFRKEGQNVTLSCEQNLNHDAMYWYRQDPGQGLRLIYYSQIVNDFQKGDIAEGYSVSREKKESFPLTVTSAQKNPTAFYLCASSISQSPYEQYFGPGTRLTVT.

This clonotype was detected many times. J is TRBJ2-7 and V is TRBV20-1; 8 bases are shared with TRBD2. Germline assignment: CDR1 DFQATT and CDR2 SNEGSKA (reference sequence). The length of the CDR3 is 14 residues. The V segment lost 5 bases and the J segment 2 bases; nucleotides outside the gene matches: 8. The CDR3 loop is CSAGRAGLAYEQYF. The CDR3 nucleotides are TGCAGTGCTGGCCGAGCGGGACTAGCCTACGAGCAGTACTTC.

The gene calls are TRBV21-1 and TRBJ2-5; the table's D gene call, TRBD2, was not cross checked with the DNA. TRBV21-1 is noted as a pseudogene. The CDR3 is made up of 15 amino acids. CDR3 DNA sequence: TGTGCCAGCAGCAAAGAATGGGACTTTAAAGAGACCCAGTACTTC. This codes for CASSKEWDFKETQYF.

The table lists this clonotype with a few counts. The chain combines TRBV20-1 with TRBJ1-2; 7 bases fit TRBD1. The CDR3 is 15 residues long. The germline gives CDR1 DFQATT, CDR2 SNEGSKA (reference sequence). Trimming at V came to 0 bases and at J to 4 bases, leaving 8 bases not matched to a gene. In DNA form, the CDR3 reads TGCAGTGCTAGAGATGCCCAGGGGGTTGGCTATGGCTACACCTTC. It specifies CSARDAQGVGYGYTF.

The DNA of the CDR3 is TGTGCCAGCAGCTTCAGGACTTATAATTCACCCCTCCACTTT. This translates into CASSFRTYNSPLHF. The chain has TRBV5-4 and TRBJ1-6; D uncertain. Per the germline V gene, CDR1 is SGHNT and CDR2 is YYREEE (reference sequence). Trimming shortened V by 2 bases and J by 4 bases, and 7 bases separated the two germline ends. There are 14 residues in the CDR3. The whole variable domain, remainder taken from reference TRBV5-4 and TRBJ1-6, is ETGVTQSPTHLIKTRGQQVTLRCSSQSGHNTVSWYQQALGQGPQFIFQYYREEENGRGNFPPRFSGLQFPNYSSELNVNALELDDSALYLCASSFRTYNSPLHFGNGTRLTVT.